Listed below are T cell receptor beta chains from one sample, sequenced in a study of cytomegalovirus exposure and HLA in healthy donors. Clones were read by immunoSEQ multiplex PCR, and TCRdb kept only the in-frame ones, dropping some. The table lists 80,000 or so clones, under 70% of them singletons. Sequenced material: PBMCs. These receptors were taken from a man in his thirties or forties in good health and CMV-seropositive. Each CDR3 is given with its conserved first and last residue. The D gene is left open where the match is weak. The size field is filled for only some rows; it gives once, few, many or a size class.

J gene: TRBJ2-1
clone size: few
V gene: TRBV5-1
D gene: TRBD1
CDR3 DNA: TGCGCCAGCAGCTCCGGGACAGGGGGCTGGGATGAGCAGTTCTTC
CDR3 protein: CASSSGTGGWDEQFF

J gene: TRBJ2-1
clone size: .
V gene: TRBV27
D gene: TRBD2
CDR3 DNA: TGTGCCAGCAGTTTAAGTAGCGGGAGGGTGTCTGAGCAGTTCTTC
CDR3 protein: CASSLSSGRVSEQFF

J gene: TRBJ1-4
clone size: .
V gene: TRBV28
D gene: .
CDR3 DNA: TGTGCCAGCAGTGAGGTCCGGGCTAATGAAAAACTGTTTTTT
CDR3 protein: CASSEVRANEKLFF

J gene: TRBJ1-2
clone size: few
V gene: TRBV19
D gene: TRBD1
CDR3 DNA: TGTGCCAGTAGTCGGACAGGACTATATGGCTACACCTTC
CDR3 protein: CASSRTGLYGYTF

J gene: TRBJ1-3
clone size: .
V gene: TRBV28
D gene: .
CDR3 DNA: TGTGCCAGCAGGGATACCCCCGGGCAGGGTGTCTCTGGAAACACCATATATTTT
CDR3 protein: CASRDTPGQGVSGNTIYF

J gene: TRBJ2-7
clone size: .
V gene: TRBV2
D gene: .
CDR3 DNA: TGTGCCAGTAGCCCCACGGATTACGAGCAGTACTTC
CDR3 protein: CASSPTDYEQYF

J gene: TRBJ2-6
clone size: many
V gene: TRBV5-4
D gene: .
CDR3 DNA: TGTGCCAGCAGCTTACCGGGGGACGGGGCCAACGTCCTGACTTTC
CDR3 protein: CASSLPGDGANVLTF

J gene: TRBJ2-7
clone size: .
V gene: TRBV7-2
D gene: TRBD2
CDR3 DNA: TGTGCCAGTTCCCTAGCGGGAGGGCCCTACGAGCAGTACTTC
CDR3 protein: CASSLAGGPYEQYF

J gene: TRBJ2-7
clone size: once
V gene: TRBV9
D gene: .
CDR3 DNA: TGTGCCAGCAGCGGGCGGGACGGTAACTACGAGCAGTACTTC
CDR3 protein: CASSGRDGNYEQYF

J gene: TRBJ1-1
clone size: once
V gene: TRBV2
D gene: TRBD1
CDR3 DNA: TGTGCCAGCAGACCGATACAGGGGGCCAGGGCTGAAGCTTTCTTT
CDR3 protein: CASRPIQGARAEAFF

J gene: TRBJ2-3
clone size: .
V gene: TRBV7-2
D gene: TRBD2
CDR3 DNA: TGTGCCAGCAGCGCCACTAGCGGCGGCACAGATACGCAGTATTTT
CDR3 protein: CASSATSGGTDTQYF

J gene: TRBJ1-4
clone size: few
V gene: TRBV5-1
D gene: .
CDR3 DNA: TGCGCCAGCAGCTTGGATACAACTAATGAAAAACTGTTTTTT
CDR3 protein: CASSLDTTNEKLFF

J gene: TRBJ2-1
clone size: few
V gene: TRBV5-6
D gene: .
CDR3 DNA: TGTGCCAGCAGCTTTAAGAGGGCGAATGAGCAGTTCTTC
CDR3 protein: CASSFKRANEQFF

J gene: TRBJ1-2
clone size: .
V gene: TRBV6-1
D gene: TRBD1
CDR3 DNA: TGTGCCAGCAGGGCCCGAGGGGGCGGAGATGGCTACACCTTC
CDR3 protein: CASRARGGGDGYTF

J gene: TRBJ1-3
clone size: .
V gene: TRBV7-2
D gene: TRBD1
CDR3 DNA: TGTGCCAGCAGCCCCGACAGGGCCGGAAACACCATATATTTT
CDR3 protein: CASSPDRAGNTIYF

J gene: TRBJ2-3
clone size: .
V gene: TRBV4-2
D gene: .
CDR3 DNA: TGTGCCAGCAGCCTGGAGGAGGCCGGGGGAGATACGCAGTATTTT
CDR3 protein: CASSLEEAGGDTQYF

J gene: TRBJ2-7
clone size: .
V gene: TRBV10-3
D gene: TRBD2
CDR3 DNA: TGTGCCGCCCACCGGGAGGTCAACGAGCGCAAGCAGTACTTC
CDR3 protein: CAAHREVNERKQYF

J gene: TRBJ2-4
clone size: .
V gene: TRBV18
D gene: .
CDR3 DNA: TGTGCCAGCTCCGAGTCGGTGCCGGCGGATGTCGGAAACATTCAGTACTTC
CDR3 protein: CASSESVPADVGNIQYF

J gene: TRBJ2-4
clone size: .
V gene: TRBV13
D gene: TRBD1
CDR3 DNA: TGTGCCAGCAGCCCCACAGGGGAGGCCAAAAACATTCAGTACTTC
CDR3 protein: CASSPTGEAKNIQYF

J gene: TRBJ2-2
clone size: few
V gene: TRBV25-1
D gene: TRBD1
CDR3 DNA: TGTGCCAGCAGTGGGACAGGGTACGGGGAGCTGTTTTTT
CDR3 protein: CASSGTGYGELFF

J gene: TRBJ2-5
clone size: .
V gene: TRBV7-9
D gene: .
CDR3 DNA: TGTGCCAGCAGCATAACATCTGGACGCACAGGGACCCAGTACTTC
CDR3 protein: CASSITSGRTGTQYF

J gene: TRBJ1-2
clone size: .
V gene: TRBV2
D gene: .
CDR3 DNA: TGTGCCAGCAGATCTGTATATGGCTACACCTTC
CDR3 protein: CASRSVYGYTF

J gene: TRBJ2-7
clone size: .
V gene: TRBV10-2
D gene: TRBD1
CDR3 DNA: TGCGCCAGCCGAGGACAGGGAGTCGTCTACGAGCAGTACTTC
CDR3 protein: CASRGQGVVYEQYF

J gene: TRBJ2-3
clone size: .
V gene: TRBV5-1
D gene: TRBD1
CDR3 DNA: TGCGCCAGCAGCTTGGGCCCGGGACAGTCCGCAACAGATACGCAGTATTTT
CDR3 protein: CASSLGPGQSATDTQYF